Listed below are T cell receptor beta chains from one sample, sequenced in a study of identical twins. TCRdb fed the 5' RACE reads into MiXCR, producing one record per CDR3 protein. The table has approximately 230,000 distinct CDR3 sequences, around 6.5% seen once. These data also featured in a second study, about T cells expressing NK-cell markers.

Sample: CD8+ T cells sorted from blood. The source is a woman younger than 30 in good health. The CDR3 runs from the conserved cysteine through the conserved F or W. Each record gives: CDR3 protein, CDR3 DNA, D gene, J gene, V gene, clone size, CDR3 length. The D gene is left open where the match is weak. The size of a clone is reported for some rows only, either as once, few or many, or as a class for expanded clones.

CASSLGEVSVDEQYF | TGTGCCAGCAGCTTAGGTGAGGTTAGCGTCGACGAGCAGTACTTC | - | TRBJ2-7 | TRBV11-2 | many | 15
CASSLDERTRGETQYF | TGTGCCAGCAGCTTAGATGAACGAACGCGGGGTGAGACCCAGTACTTC | - | TRBJ2-5 | TRBV7-8 | few | 16
CASSQVVLWDRDRGRHGNTEAFF | TGTGCCAGCAGTCAGGTTGTACTGTGGGACCGGGACAGGGGACGTCATGGGAACACTGAAGCTTTCTTT | TRBD1 | TRBJ1-1 | TRBV14 | - | 23
CASEARDKENYGYTF | TGTGCCAGCGAGGCCCGGGACAAGGAGAACTATGGCTACACCTTC | - | TRBJ1-2 | TRBV25-1 | few | 15
CASSAGITSTDTQYF | TGTGCCAGCAGCGCCGGAATCACTAGCACAGATACGCAGTATTTT | - | TRBJ2-3 | TRBV9 | - | 15
CASHEQGKGNTEAFF | TGTGCCAGTCACGAACAGGGGAAGGGGAACACTGAAGCTTTCTTT | TRBD1 | TRBJ1-1 | TRBV19 | few | 15
CASSHSGGQETQYF | TGTGCCAGCAGCCATTCCGGGGGGCAAGAGACCCAGTACTTC | TRBD2 | TRBJ2-5 | TRBV7-9 | many | 14
CASNDGGELFF | TGTGCCAGCAACGACGGTGGGGAGCTGTTTTTT | - | TRBJ2-2 | TRBV7-8 | - | 11
CASSHRDTFNYGYTF | TGTGCCAGCAGCCACCGGGATACTTTTAACTATGGCTACACCTTC | - | TRBJ1-2 | TRBV7-8 | once | 15
CASSYGGAGQPQHF | TGTGCCAGCAGTTACGGTGGGGCAGGTCAGCCCCAGCATTTT | - | TRBJ1-5 | TRBV6-5 | many | 14
CASSVASGTPGDEQFF | TGTGCCAGCAGCGTAGCCAGCGGGACCCCGGGGGATGAGCAGTTCTTC | TRBD2 | TRBJ2-1 | TRBV9 | few | 16
CASSPTGSGYGYTF | TGTGCCAGCAGCCCAACCGGGTCCGGCTATGGCTACACCTTC | - | TRBJ1-2 | TRBV12-3/TRBV12-4 | - | 14
CSAREGDRDTDTQYF | TGCAGTGCCCGAGAGGGGGACAGGGACACAGATACGCAGTATTTT | TRBD1 | TRBJ2-3 | TRBV20-1 | many | 15
CATGQITLPGSTEAFF | TGTGCCACCGGACAAATTACACTCCCGGGTAGCACTGAAGCTTTCTTT | - | TRBJ1-1 | TRBV9 | - | 16
CASSQGGRYSPLHF | TGTGCCAGCAGCCAAGGGGGTCGCTATTCACCCCTCCACTTT | - | TRBJ1-6 | TRBV7-3 | many | 14
CASSQGRREQVYNEQFF | TGTGCCAGCAGCCAAGGACGCCGGGAACAGGTGTACAATGAGCAGTTCTTC | - | TRBJ2-1 | TRBV3-1 | few | 17
CSVEGGLSLSDSPLHF | TGCAGCGTTGAGGGTGGACTCTCCCTATCGGATTCACCCCTCCACTTT | - | TRBJ1-6 | TRBV29-1 | - | 16
CSVALAARTGELFF | TGCAGCGTTGCTCTAGCCGCGAGAACCGGGGAGCTGTTTTTT | - | TRBJ2-2 | TRBV29-1 | many | 14
CASSLGRGGGNEQFF | TGTGCCAGCAGCTTAGGTCGAGGGGGGGGTAATGAGCAGTTCTTC | - | TRBJ2-1 | TRBV7-8 | many | 15
CASSYLGYYGYTF | TGTGCCAGCAGTTACTTGGGTTACTATGGCTACACCTTC | - | TRBJ1-2 | TRBV6-2/TRBV6-3 | - | 13
CASRVAGGPSEQFF | TGTGCCAGCAGGGTGGCGGGAGGGCCTAGTGAGCAGTTCTTC | TRBD2 | TRBJ2-1 | TRBV6-1 | few | 14
CSAGAPQHF | TGCAGTGCTGGCGCGCCCCAGCATTTT | - | TRBJ1-5 | TRBV20-1 | many | 9
CASSRTDRANYGYTF | TGCGCCAGCAGCCGAACCGACAGAGCTAACTATGGCTACACCTTC | - | TRBJ1-2 | TRBV4-3 | few | 15
CASSPSGAQETQYF | TGCGCCAGCAGCCCCTCGGGGGCACAAGAGACCCAGTACTTC | - | TRBJ2-5 | TRBV4-3 | - | 14
CASSLLRDIPVNTEAFF | TGTGCCAGCAGTTTACTCCGGGACATACCTGTGAACACTGAAGCTTTCTTT | - | TRBJ1-1 | TRBV12-3/TRBV12-4 | many | 17
CASSHWTVESSYNSPLHF | TGTGCCAGCAGTCATTGGACAGTCGAAAGCTCCTATAATTCACCCCTCCACTTT | - | TRBJ1-6 | TRBV6-1 | many | 18
CAAGGLHEQYF | TGTGCCGCAGGGGGTCTTCACGAGCAGTACTTC | TRBD1 | TRBJ2-7 | TRBV12-3/TRBV12-4 | few | 11
CATSRAGDQPQHF | TGTGCCACCTCCCGGGCGGGCGATCAGCCCCAGCATTTT | - | TRBJ1-5 | TRBV24-1 | few | 13
CASSLGGQRIYEQYF | TGTGCCAGCAGCTTAGGAGGACAGCGAATCTACGAGCAGTACTTC | - | TRBJ2-7 | TRBV13 | few | 15
CASSPGLALNEQFF | TGTGCCAGCAGCCCGGGACTAGCGCTCAATGAGCAGTTCTTC | TRBD2 | TRBJ2-1 | TRBV6-2/TRBV6-3 | - | 14
CASSLGQNQPQHF | TGCGCCAGCAGCTTGGGTCAAAATCAGCCCCAGCATTTT | - | TRBJ1-5 | TRBV5-1 | many | 13
CASSVGSGTEAFF | TGTGCCAGCAGCGTAGGGTCTGGAACAGAAGCTTTCTTT | - | TRBJ1-1 | TRBV9 | few | 13
CASSFGSQETQYF | TGTGCCAGCAGTTTCGGGTCCCAAGAGACCCAGTACTTC | - | TRBJ2-5 | TRBV12-3/TRBV12-4 | many | 13
CSATDGFNQPQHF | TGCAGTGCCACGGACGGATTCAATCAGCCCCAGCATTTT | - | TRBJ1-5 | TRBV20-1 | many | 13
CASSLGSGGIHEQFF | TGTGCCAGCAGCCTCGGCTCGGGAGGGATCCATGAGCAGTTCTTC | TRBD2 | TRBJ2-1 | TRBV7-8 | - | 15
CASSTGSPGELFF | TGTGCCAGCTCCACAGGGTCCCCCGGGGAGCTGTTTTTT | - | TRBJ2-2 | TRBV7-9 | few | 13
CATGDGPLAGANVLTF | TGTGCCACGGGCGACGGTCCCTTGGCTGGGGCCAACGTCCTGACTTTC | - | TRBJ2-6 | TRBV2 | many | 16
CASGETGALNTEAFF | TGTGCCAGCGGAGAGACAGGGGCTCTGAACACTGAAGCTTTCTTT | TRBD1 | TRBJ1-1 | TRBV6-1 | few | 15
CASSLKEIGIRGTDTQYF | TGTGCCAGCAGTTTGAAGGAGATAGGTATCCGGGGCACAGATACGCAGTATTTT | - | TRBJ2-3 | TRBV27 | - | 18
CASSVEPQGVVNEQFF | TGTGCCAGCAGCGTAGAACCCCAGGGGGTAGTGAATGAGCAGTTCTTC | TRBD1 | TRBJ2-1 | TRBV9 | few | 16
CASSISLGSYGYTF | TGTGCCAGTAGTATATCATTGGGGAGTTATGGCTACACCTTC | - | TRBJ1-2 | TRBV19 | - | 14
CASRRDRGRDTQYF | TGTGCCAGCAGAAGGGACAGGGGAAGAGATACGCAGTATTTT | TRBD1 | TRBJ2-3 | TRBV28 | - | 14
CATMDRPDRNYGYTF | TGTGCCACCATGGACAGGCCAGATCGTAACTATGGCTACACCTTC | TRBD1 | TRBJ1-2 | TRBV5-6 | - | 15
CASSIGGPGPPYEQYF | TGTGCCAGTAGTATTGGGGGGCCCGGCCCCCCCTACGAGCAGTACTTC | - | TRBJ2-7 | TRBV19 | few | 16
CASLGTADTEAFF | TGTGCCAGCTTAGGGACGGCGGACACTGAAGCTTTCTTT | - | TRBJ1-1 | TRBV7-9 | - | 13
CASGSPIHDQPQHF | TGTGCTAGTGGTTCCCCTATACATGATCAGCCCCAGCATTTT | - | TRBJ1-5 | TRBV12-5 | few | 14
CASSHPGTGGAFF | TGTGCCAGCAGTCACCCCGGGACAGGGGGAGCTTTCTTT | TRBD1 | TRBJ1-1 | TRBV6-5 | - | 13
CAFSSSGRGIMNTEAFF | TGTGCCTTCAGTTCCTCGGGGCGGGGGATCATGAACACTGAAGCTTTCTTT | - | TRBJ1-1 | TRBV2 | - | 17
CASSPLKRRRTYEQYF | TGTGCCAGCTCACCACTTAAGCGTAGGCGAACCTACGAGCAGTACTTC | - | TRBJ2-7 | TRBV18 | - | 16